This TCR beta chain was sequenced during a study of T cells in localized non-small cell lung cancer. Study-level points and caveats: There was higher T cell clonality in uninvolved adjacent lung than in tumor, and it was highest there.

With respect to this clone: As yet, its antigen is unknown.

The CDR3 spans 15 residues. Germline-derived CDR1 and CDR2 are SGDLS and YYNGEE. Trimming shortened V by 0 bases and J by 8 bases, and 15 bases separated the two germline ends. Method: immunoSEQ multiplex PCR; TCRdb's copy keeps in-frame clones and lacks some. The table records tens of thousands of clones, around nine tenths of them present only once. This specimen consisted of PBMCs, obtained before any cancer treatment. This rearrangement joins TRBV9 to TRBJ2-1; no clear D gene. The clonotype was recovered from a female donor with stage II lung adenocarcinoma. The CDR3 region is CASSVAAGDFDEQFF. CDR3 coding DNA: TGTGCCAGCAGCGTAGCTGCAGGTGACTTCGATGAGCAGTTCTTC.